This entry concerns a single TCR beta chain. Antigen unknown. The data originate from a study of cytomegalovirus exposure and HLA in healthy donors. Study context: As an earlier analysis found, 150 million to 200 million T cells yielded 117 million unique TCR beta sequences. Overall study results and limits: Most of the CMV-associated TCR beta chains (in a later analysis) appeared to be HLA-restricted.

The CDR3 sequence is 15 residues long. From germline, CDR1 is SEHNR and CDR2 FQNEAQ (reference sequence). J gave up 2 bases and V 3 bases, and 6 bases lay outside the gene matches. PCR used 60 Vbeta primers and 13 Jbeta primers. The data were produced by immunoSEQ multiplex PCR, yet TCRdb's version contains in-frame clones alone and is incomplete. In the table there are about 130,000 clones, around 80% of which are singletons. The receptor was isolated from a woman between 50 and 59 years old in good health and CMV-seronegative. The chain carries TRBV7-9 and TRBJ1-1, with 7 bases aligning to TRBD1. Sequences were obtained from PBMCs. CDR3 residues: CASSFRGGDNTEAFF. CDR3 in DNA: TGTGCCAGCAGCTTTAGAGGGGGCGACAACACTGAAGCTTTCTTT.